This TCR beta chain derives from a study of blood T cell repertoires in COVID-19. As for the study in general: Donors in the United States, Italy and Spain gave samples during acute or convalescent COVID-19. PBMCs, B-cell-depleted T cells, or T cells provided the cDNA or gDNA that made up the material.

In the original workflow: Reference gene primer amplification yielded estimated nucleated cell counts. The repertoire was sequenced with immunoSEQ multiplex PCR; TCRdb's copy has only in-frame clones and lacks some. The V and J calls and the clone size are those of that table, but D and trimming were determined from the DNA. The table records about 160,000 clones, 70% to 90% of them present only once. V was trimmed by 5 bases and J by 1 base, leaving 15 bases between them. Per the germline V gene, CDR1 is SNHLY and CDR2 is FYNNEI. This CDR3 is built from 15 residues. This TCR came from a man between 40 and 49 years old with acute or convalescent COVID-19. Sequencing was carried out using peripheral blood. J is TRBJ2-7 and V is TRBV2, with D possibly matching TRBD1 (5 bases). Here the CDR3 reads CASSQWGQGSYEQYF. For the CDR3, the DNA is TGTGCCAGCAGTCAATGGGGCCAGGGATCCTACGAGCAGTACTTC.